This is a list of T cell receptor beta chains from one sample in a study of blood T cell repertoires in COVID-19. Measured with immunoSEQ multiplex PCR; TCRdb has only the in-frame clones, and not every one. This sample has fewer than 400,000 clones, with roughly 90% found just once. Input material: peripheral blood. All receptors derive from a woman in her twenties or thirties with COVID-19, enrolled during active disease. The CDR3 runs from the conserved cysteine through the conserved F or W. Fields, in order: D gene, J gene, V gene, clone size, CDR3 DNA, CDR3 protein. D genes are given only for firm matches. Size is stated for part of the rows, as once, few or many counts, or as a class when the clone is expanded.

TRBD1,TRBJ2-2,TRBV24-1,NA,TGTGCCACCAGTGGCCCGACAGGGAGCCGCCGGGAGCTGTTTTTT,CATSGPTGSRRELFF
NA,TRBJ1-2,TRBV5-6,NA,TGTGCCAGCAGAGGTCTGAGCGGGGGCTATGGCTACACCTTC,CASRGLSGGYGYTF
NA,TRBJ1-4,TRBV6-5,NA,TGTGCCAGCAGCCCCCTTAATGAAAAACTGTTTTTT,CASSPLNEKLFF
TRBD1,TRBJ2-5,TRBV16,few,TGTGCCAGCAGCCACTCAATCACTCCGAAGACAGGGGAAGAGACCCAGTACTTC,CASSHSITPKTGEETQYF
NA,TRBJ1-2,TRBV19,NA,TGTGCCAGTAGTATGGACACAACCTTCTTCTATGGCTACACCTTC,CASSMDTTFFYGYTF
NA,TRBJ2-2,TRBV9,few,TGTGCCAGCACAGGAGGGCGGGACGGGACCGGGGAGCTGTTTTTT,CASTGGRDGTGELFF
NA,TRBJ1-5,TRBV30,NA,TGTGCCTGGAGCCCAGGATTAAGCAATCAGCCCCAGCATTTT,CAWSPGLSNQPQHF
NA,TRBJ2-7,TRBV18,NA,TGTGCCAGCTCCCTTAGGGGGGGTAATTACGAGCAGTACTTC,CASSLRGGNYEQYF
NA,TRBJ2-2,TRBV6-5,NA,TGTGCCAGCAGGGGTAGCGTGAACACCGGGGAGCTGTTTTTT,CASRGSVNTGELFF
TRBD2,TRBJ2-1,TRBV9,once,TGTGCCAGCAGTGCCGGGACTAGGTCAACCTACAATGAGCAGTTCTTC,CASSAGTRSTYNEQFF
TRBD1,TRBJ1-3,TRBV6-5,NA,TGTGCCAGCAGTTACCTCCGGACAGGGAGAGACACCATATATTTT,CASSYLRTGRDTIYF
NA,TRBJ1-1,TRBV6-5,few,TGTGCCAGCGGAACCCATCAGGGCACCGCTGAAGCTTTCTTT,CASGTHQGTAEAFF
NA,TRBJ2-2,TRBV5-1,NA,TGCGCCAGCAGCCGTACGGGGAGCACCGGGGAGCTGTTTTTT,CASSRTGSTGELFF